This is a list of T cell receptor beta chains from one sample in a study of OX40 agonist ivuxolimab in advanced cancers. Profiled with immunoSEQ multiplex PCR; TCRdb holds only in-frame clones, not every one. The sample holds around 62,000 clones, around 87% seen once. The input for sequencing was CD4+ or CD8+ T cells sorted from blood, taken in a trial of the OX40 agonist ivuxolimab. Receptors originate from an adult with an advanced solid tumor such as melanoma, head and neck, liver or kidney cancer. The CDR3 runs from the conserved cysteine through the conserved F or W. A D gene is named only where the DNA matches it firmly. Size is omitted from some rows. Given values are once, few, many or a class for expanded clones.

CASSYTGEVRYGYTF	TGTGCCAGCAGCTACACGGGGGAGGTGCGGTATGGCTACACCTTC	TRBJ1-2	TRBV6-6	NA	NA
CASSSTDRAGSGNTIYF	TGTGCCAGCAGCTCCACGGACAGGGCAGGCTCTGGAAACACCATATATTTT	TRBJ1-3	TRBV5-6	TRBD1	NA
CASSQGESGELFF	TGTGCCAGCAGCCAAGGGGAATCCGGGGAGCTGTTTTTT	TRBJ2-2	TRBV4-2	NA	NA
CAISDGGTGGDTIYF	TGTGCCATCAGTGATGGCGGGACAGGAGGGGACACCATATATTTT	TRBJ1-3	TRBV10-3	TRBD1	NA
CASSQTGQETQYF	TGTGCCAGCTCACAGACCGGCCAAGAGACCCAGTACTTC	TRBJ2-5	TRBV18	NA	NA
CASSQSLGSYGYTF	TGTGCCAGCAGTCAAAGCCTAGGGAGCTATGGCTACACCTTC	TRBJ1-2	TRBV28	NA	once
CASSMPQNPATRNNEQFF	TGTGCCAGTAGTATGCCTCAGAACCCAGCGACTAGAAACAATGAGCAGTTCTTC	TRBJ2-1	TRBV19	NA	NA
CASSSMGGTYEQFF	TGCGCCAGCAGCTCGATGGGGGGGACCTATGAGCAGTTCTTC	TRBJ2-1	TRBV5-1	TRBD2	NA
CASTNTGDNYGYTF	TGTGCCAGCACTAACACAGGGGATAACTATGGCTACACCTTC	TRBJ1-2	TRBV28	TRBD1	NA
CASSPQYNRNTIYF	TGTGCCAGCAGCCCTCAGTATAATAGAAACACCATATATTTT	TRBJ1-3	TRBV7-9	NA	NA
CASSPLVAVSSYNEQFF	TGTGCCAGCAGCCCCCTGGTAGCGGTCAGCTCCTACAATGAGCAGTTCTTC	TRBJ2-1	TRBV9	NA	NA
CASSPLQGSNYGYTF	TGTGCCAGCTCACCACTACAGGGTTCTAACTATGGCTACACCTTC	TRBJ1-2	TRBV18	NA	NA
CASTGPDQPQHF	TGTGCCAGCACAGGGCCGGATCAGCCCCAGCATTTT	TRBJ1-5	TRBV6-1	NA	NA
CASSETGTGGGNEQFF	TGTGCCAGCAGTGAAACCGGGACAGGGGGGGGCAATGAGCAGTTCTTC	TRBJ2-1	TRBV6-1	TRBD1	once
CASSLAHLQGMVPGANVLTF	TGTGCCAGCAGCTTAGCGCACTTGCAAGGGATGGTACCTGGGGCCAACGTCCTGACTTTC	TRBJ2-6	TRBV7-2	NA	once
CASIGVRNTIYF	TGTGCCAGCATAGGGGTTAGAAACACCATATATTTT	TRBJ1-3	TRBV13	NA	NA
CASSPRDNYGYTF	TGCGCCAGCAGCCCCAGGGATAACTATGGCTACACCTTC	TRBJ1-2	TRBV4-1	NA	once
CASSEALLGHLNQPQHF	TGTGCCAGCAGTGAAGCGCTTCTGGGACATTTAAATCAGCCCCAGCATTTT	TRBJ1-5	TRBV6-1	NA	once
CASSVAGTGMLSSYEQYF	TGTGCCAGCAGCGTAGCTGGGACAGGCATGTTAAGCTCCTACGAGCAGTACTTC	TRBJ2-7	TRBV9	TRBD1	NA
CASSNGPRGGHEQYF	TGTGCCAGCAGCAACGGCCCCAGGGGAGGGCACGAGCAGTACTTC	TRBJ2-7	TRBV21-1	NA	once
CASSPGQGDQPQHF	TGTGCCAGCAGCCCAGGACAGGGAGATCAGCCCCAGCATTTT	TRBJ1-5	TRBV7-9	TRBD1	NA
CASSMVPQPQHF	TGTGCCAGTAGTATGGTTCCTCAGCCCCAGCATTTT	TRBJ1-5	TRBV19	NA	NA
CAISDRSRAETYEQYF	TGTGCCATCAGTGATAGGTCCCGGGCCGAGACCTACGAGCAGTACTTC	TRBJ2-7	TRBV10-3	NA	NA
CASSYEGAGTEAFF	TGTGCCAGCAGTTACGAGGGGGCAGGGACTGAAGCTTTCTTT	TRBJ1-1	TRBV6-6	TRBD1	NA
CASSFTPAGGGNQPQHF	TGTGCCAGCAGTTTTACGCCAGCAGGGGGTGGCAATCAGCCCCAGCATTTT	TRBJ1-5	TRBV28	TRBD1	NA
CASARGDRVYSGYTF	TGTGCCTCAGCTAGGGGGGACAGGGTTTACAGCGGCTACACCTTC	TRBJ1-2	TRBV6-7	TRBD1	NA
CASRSGQTTDTQYF	TGTGCCAGCAGATCGGGACAAACCACAGATACGCAGTATTTT	TRBJ2-3	TRBV6-5	NA	NA
CASSQERAGEGANVLTF	TGCGCCAGCAGCCAAGAAAGGGCAGGGGAAGGGGCCAACGTCCTGACTTTC	TRBJ2-6	TRBV4-1	NA	NA
CASSVKVNEQFF	TGTGCCAGCAGCGTAAAGGTTAATGAGCAGTTCTTC	TRBJ2-1	TRBV9	NA	NA
CASSRHRGEKLFF	TGTGCCAGTAGTAGACATCGCGGAGAAAAACTGTTTTTT	TRBJ1-4	TRBV19	NA	once
CASSLWSSGGNEQFF	TGCGCCAGCAGCTTGTGGTCTAGCGGGGGTAATGAGCAGTTCTTC	TRBJ2-1	TRBV5-1	TRBD2	NA
CASSQSNNEQFF	TGCGCCAGCAGTCAATCGAACAATGAGCAGTTCTTC	TRBJ2-1	TRBV23-1	NA	NA
CASSLGVSADTQYF	TGTGCCAGCAGCTTAGGGGTATCAGCAGATACGCAGTATTTT	TRBJ2-3	TRBV11-3	NA	NA
CASSPDSDGYTF	TGTGCCAGCAGTCCGGACAGCGATGGCTACACCTTC	TRBJ1-2	TRBV6-6	NA	NA
CASSLDRGQPQHF	TGTGCCAGCAGCTTAGACAGGGGACAGCCCCAGCATTTT	TRBJ1-5	TRBV7-2	TRBD1	NA
CASSLSALGATGANVLTF	TGTGCCAGCAGTTTATCCGCCCTAGGGGCGACTGGGGCCAACGTCCTGACTTTC	TRBJ2-6	TRBV28	NA	NA
CASSQGPEAGNTIYF	TGTGCCAGCAGCCAAGGCCCAGAAGCTGGAAACACCATATATTTT	TRBJ1-3	TRBV4-2	NA	NA
CASSPREGVRGGLRGETQYF	TGTGCCAGCAGCCCCAGAGAAGGTGTGCGGGGGGGCCTTCGGGGAGAGACCCAGTACTTC	TRBJ2-5	TRBV9	TRBD2	NA
CASSLAIRTGELFF	TGTGCCAGCAGCTTAGCGATCAGAACCGGGGAGCTGTTTTTT	TRBJ2-2	TRBV7-2	NA	NA
CASSFTKNTEAFF	TGTGCCAGCAGCTTCACCAAGAACACTGAAGCTTTCTTT	TRBJ1-1	TRBV7-8	NA	once
CASSQEGVQGTEAFF	TGTGCCAGCAGCCAAGAGGGGGTCCAGGGGACTGAAGCTTTCTTT	TRBJ1-1	TRBV4-2	NA	NA
CASTGTLNEQFF	TGTGCCAGCACTGGGACTCTCAATGAGCAGTTCTTC	TRBJ2-1	TRBV5-5	NA	NA
CASKPGEVYGYTF	TGTGCCAGCAAGCCAGGGGAAGTATATGGCTACACCTTC	TRBJ1-2	TRBV2	NA	NA
CAWSVGAGVLQPQHF	TGTGCCTGGAGTGTTGGGGCCGGGGTACTTCAGCCCCAGCATTTT	TRBJ1-5	TRBV30	NA	NA
CASSASLRTEAFF	TGTGCCAGTTCCGCCTCGCTCCGCACTGAAGCTTTCTTT	TRBJ1-1	TRBV19	NA	NA
CASRQGAGANVLTF	TGTGCCAGCAGGCAGGGAGCTGGGGCCAACGTCCTGACTTTC	TRBJ2-6	TRBV7-3	NA	NA
CATSRERRDRGSTGELFF	TGTGCCACCAGCAGAGAGCGTAGGGACAGGGGTTCCACCGGGGAGCTGTTTTTT	TRBJ2-2	TRBV15	TRBD1	NA
CASSPLRDGNYGYTF	TGTGCCAGCTCACCACTCCGGGACGGGAACTATGGCTACACCTTC	TRBJ1-2	TRBV18	NA	NA
CASSSDRVNEQFF	TGTGCCAGCAGTTCGGACAGGGTGAATGAGCAGTTCTTC	TRBJ2-1	TRBV6-5	TRBD1	NA
CASGLVLDRGRETQYF	TGTGCTAGTGGTTTGGTACTGGACAGGGGGCGGGAGACCCAGTACTTC	TRBJ2-5	TRBV12-5	TRBD1	NA
CASSLTYHEQYF	TGTGCCAGCAGCTTAACGTACCACGAGCAGTACTTC	TRBJ2-7	TRBV5-5	NA	NA
CASRPEGSTDTQYF	TGTGCCAGCAGACCCGAAGGGAGCACAGATACGCAGTATTTT	TRBJ2-3	TRBV6-5	NA	NA
CASSVDGSAGVNTEAFF	TGTGCCAGCAGCGTAGACGGGTCGGCAGGGGTGAACACTGAAGCTTTCTTT	TRBJ1-1	TRBV9	NA	once
CASSLGTSGGAGYEQYF	TGTGCCAGCAGCTTAGGGACTAGCGGGGGGGCCGGGTACGAGCAGTACTTC	TRBJ2-7	TRBV7-3	TRBD2	NA
CASSIGGNDYGYTF	TGTGCCAGTAGTATCGGGGGAAATGACTATGGCTACACCTTC	TRBJ1-2	TRBV19	NA	once
CASSLGSLGTGHGNEQFF	TGTGCCAGCAGCTTGGGCTCGTTAGGGACAGGGCACGGCAATGAGCAGTTCTTC	TRBJ2-1	TRBV5-5	TRBD1	NA
CALGDLRAYEQYF	TGTGCGCTCGGGGACCTTCGAGCCTACGAGCAGTACTTC	TRBJ2-7	TRBV28	NA	NA
CASSSLREAFF	TGTGCCAGCAGTTCGCTTCGAGAAGCTTTCTTT	TRBJ1-1	TRBV6-5	NA	NA
CASSVVPGSPTGELFF	TGTGCCAGCAGCGTAGTCCCGGGGTCCCCAACCGGGGAGCTGTTTTTT	TRBJ2-2	TRBV9	NA	NA
CASTDGSNSPLHF	TGTGCCAGCACCGACGGTAGTAATTCACCCCTCCACTTT	TRBJ1-6	TRBV6-1	NA	NA